The rows below give T cell receptor beta chains drawn from one sample of a study of cytomegalovirus exposure and HLA in healthy donors. Some clones are missing from TCRdb's copy, which holds only in-frame ones; the method was immunoSEQ multiplex PCR. The sample yields more than 95,000 clones, around 69% seen once. Sequenced input: PBMCs. Receptors were obtained from a man aged 45-60 years in good health and CMV-seropositive. Both conserved end residues are part of each CDR3. A D gene is named only where the DNA matches it firmly. Clone size appears in some rows only: once, few, many, or a class for an expanded clone.

TRBV6-1	TRBJ2-4	17	few	.	CASSDLRVNWAKNIQYF	TGTGCCAGCAGTGATTTGCGGGTAAACTGGGCCAAAAACATTCAGTACTTC
TRBV2	TRBJ2-7	13	.	TRBD2	CAIPGGSTYEQYF	TGTGCCATCCCTGGCGGGAGTACCTACGAGCAGTACTTC
TRBV27	TRBJ2-7	17	.	TRBD1	CASSLHRTGRDVLEQYF	TGTGCCAGCAGTTTGCACCGGACAGGGCGAGATGTACTAGAGCAGTACTTC
TRBV5-6	TRBJ2-7	17	.	TRBD2	CASSLGTSGSYPYEQYF	TGTGCCAGCAGCTTGGGGACTAGCGGGAGTTACCCCTACGAGCAGTACTTC
TRBV2	TRBJ2-1	15	.	TRBD2	CASSDRLAGGNEQFF	TGTGCCAGCAGTGATCGACTAGCGGGAGGCAATGAGCAGTTCTTC
TRBV10-1	TRBJ2-7	14	.	TRBD1	CASSEGTGGYEQYF	TGCGCCAGCAGTGAAGGGACAGGGGGCTACGAGCAGTACTTC
TRBV19	TRBJ2-3	18	.	TRBD2	CASSRSGTSGGAGDTQYF	TGTGCCAGTAGTAGGAGTGGGACTAGCGGGGGGGCGGGAGATACGCAGTATTTT
TRBV7-6	TRBJ2-3	16	.	TRBD2	CASSLVPGRGTDTQYF	TGTGCCAGCAGCTTAGTTCCGGGGAGGGGCACAGATACGCAGTATTTT
TRBV7-9	TRBJ2-5	16	.	TRBD2	CASSPLLAGVGETQYF	TGTGCCAGCAGCCCCCTCCTAGCGGGAGTTGGAGAGACCCAGTACTTC
TRBV5-1	TRBJ2-7	14	.	.	CASSEKGEGYEQYF	TGCGCCAGCAGCGAGAAGGGGGAGGGCTACGAGCAGTACTTC
TRBV5-6	TRBJ2-3	16	.	.	CASSLLYNTGTDTQYF	TGTGCCAGCAGCTTGTTGTACAATACCGGCACAGATACGCAGTATTTT
TRBV7-6	TRBJ1-1	19	.	TRBD1	CASSLAEGTGVTMNTEAFF	TGTGCCAGCAGCTTAGCGGAGGGGACAGGGGTCACCATGAACACTGAAGCTTTCTTT
TRBV9	TRBJ1-1	15	.	TRBD1	CASSVAGGYDTEAFF	TGTGCCAGCAGCGTAGCAGGGGGCTACGACACTGAAGCTTTCTTT
TRBV2	TRBJ2-2	15	once	TRBD2	CASSDTGGSAGELFF	TGTGCCAGCAGTGATACGGGGGGGAGCGCCGGGGAGCTGTTTTTT
TRBV2	TRBJ2-5	15	.	.	CASSRDYPPQETQYF	TGTGCCAGCAGTCGAGACTACCCCCCCCAAGAGACCCAGTACTTC
TRBV19	TRBJ2-5	14	.	.	CASAAAGGQETQYF	TGTGCCAGTGCGGCGGCAGGGGGGCAGGAGACCCAGTACTTC
TRBV2	TRBJ1-5	15	.	TRBD1	CASSRDRGQGQPQHF	TGTGCCAGCAGCCGGGACAGGGGGCAGGGTCAGCCCCAGCATTTT
TRBV7-2	TRBJ2-1	13	.	.	CASSLEAETEQFF	TGTGCCAGCAGCTTGGAAGCGGAAACTGAGCAGTTCTTC
TRBV6-5	TRBJ1-2	13	.	.	CASRSGTPYGYTF	TGTGCCAGCAGGTCCGGGACACCGTATGGCTACACCTTC
TRBV6-5	TRBJ1-3	15	.	TRBD1	CASSRGQGSGNTIYF	TGTGCCAGCAGTCGGGGACAGGGCTCTGGAAACACCATATATTTT
TRBV6-5	TRBJ2-1	13	.	.	CASMVLANNEQFF	TGTGCCAGCATGGTACTAGCCAACAATGAGCAGTTCTTC
TRBV27	TRBJ2-6	15	.	TRBD1	CASSRQGAGANVLTF	TGTGCCAGCAGCCGACAGGGGGCTGGGGCCAACGTCCTGACTTTC
TRBV13	TRBJ2-1	14	.	.	CASSQGGWDNEQFF	TGTGCCAGCAGCCAAGGAGGGTGGGACAATGAGCAGTTCTTC
TRBV7-9	TRBJ2-7	16	.	TRBD2	CASSLEKRGDSYEQYF	TGTGCCAGCAGCTTAGAAAAGCGGGGGGACTCCTACGAGCAGTACTTC